This TCR beta chain was observed in a study of cytomegalovirus exposure and HLA in healthy donors. Background on the study: The same platform used for the approximately 670 first-cohort repertoires was also used for the 100 to 150 validation repertoires, as a later analysis reported.

The protocol was immunoSEQ multiplex PCR, while the TCRdb copy is restricted to in-frame clones and leaves out a portion. The data show more than 80,000 clones, about 85% seen once. Input material: PBMCs. The source of this sequence is a woman between 18 and 29 years old in good health and CMV-seropositive.

The CDR3 sequence is CASSPGEGGQPQHF. The CDR3 DNA follows: TGTGCCAGCAGTCCCGGGGAGGGGGGTCAGCCCCAGCATTTT. The chain combines TRBV6-4 with TRBJ1-5; D is perhaps TRBD1 (6 bases). The ends were cut back, 5 bases at V and 6 bases at J, with 14 bases in the middle. Germline V gives CDR1 MRHNA, CDR2 SNTAGT. The CDR3 consists of 14 residues.